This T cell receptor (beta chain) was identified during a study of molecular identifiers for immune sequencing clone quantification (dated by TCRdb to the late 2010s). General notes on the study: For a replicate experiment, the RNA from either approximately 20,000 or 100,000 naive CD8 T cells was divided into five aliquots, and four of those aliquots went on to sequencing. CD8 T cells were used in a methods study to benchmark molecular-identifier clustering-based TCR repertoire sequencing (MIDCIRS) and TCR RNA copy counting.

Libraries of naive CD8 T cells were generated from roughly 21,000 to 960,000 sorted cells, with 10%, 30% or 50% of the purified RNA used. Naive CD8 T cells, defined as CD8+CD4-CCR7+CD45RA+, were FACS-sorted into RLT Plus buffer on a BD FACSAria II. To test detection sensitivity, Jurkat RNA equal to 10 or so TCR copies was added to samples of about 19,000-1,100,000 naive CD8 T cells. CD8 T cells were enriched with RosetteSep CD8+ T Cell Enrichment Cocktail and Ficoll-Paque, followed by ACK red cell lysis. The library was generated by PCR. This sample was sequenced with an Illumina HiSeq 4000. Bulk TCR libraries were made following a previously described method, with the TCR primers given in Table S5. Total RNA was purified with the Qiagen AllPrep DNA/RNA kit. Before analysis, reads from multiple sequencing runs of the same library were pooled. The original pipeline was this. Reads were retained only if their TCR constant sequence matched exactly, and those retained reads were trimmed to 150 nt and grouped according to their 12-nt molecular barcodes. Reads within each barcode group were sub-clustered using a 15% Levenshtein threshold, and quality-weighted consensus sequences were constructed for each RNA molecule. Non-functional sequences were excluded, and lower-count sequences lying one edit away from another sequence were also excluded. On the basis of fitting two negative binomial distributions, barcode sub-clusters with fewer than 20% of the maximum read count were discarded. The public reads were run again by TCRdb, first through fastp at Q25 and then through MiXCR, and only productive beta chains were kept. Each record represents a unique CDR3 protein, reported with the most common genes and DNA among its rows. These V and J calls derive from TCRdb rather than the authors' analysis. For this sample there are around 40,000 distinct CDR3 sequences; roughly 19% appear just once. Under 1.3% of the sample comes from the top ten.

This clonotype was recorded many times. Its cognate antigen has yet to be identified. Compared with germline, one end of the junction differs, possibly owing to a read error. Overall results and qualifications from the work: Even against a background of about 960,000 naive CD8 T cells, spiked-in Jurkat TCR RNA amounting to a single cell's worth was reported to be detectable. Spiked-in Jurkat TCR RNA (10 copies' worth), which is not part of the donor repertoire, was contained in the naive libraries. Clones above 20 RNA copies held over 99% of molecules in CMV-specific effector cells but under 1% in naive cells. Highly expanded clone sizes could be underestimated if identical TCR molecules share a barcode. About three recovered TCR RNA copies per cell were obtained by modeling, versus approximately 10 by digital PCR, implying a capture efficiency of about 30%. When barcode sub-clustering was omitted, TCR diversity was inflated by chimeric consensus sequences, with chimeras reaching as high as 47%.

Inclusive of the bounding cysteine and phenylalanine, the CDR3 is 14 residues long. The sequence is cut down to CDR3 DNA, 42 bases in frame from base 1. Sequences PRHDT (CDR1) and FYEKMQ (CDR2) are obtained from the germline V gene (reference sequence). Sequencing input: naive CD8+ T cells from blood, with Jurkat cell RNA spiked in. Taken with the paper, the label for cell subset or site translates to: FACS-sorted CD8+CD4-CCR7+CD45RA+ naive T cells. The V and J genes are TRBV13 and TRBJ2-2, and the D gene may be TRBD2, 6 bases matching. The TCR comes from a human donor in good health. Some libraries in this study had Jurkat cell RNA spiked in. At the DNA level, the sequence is TGTGCCAGCAGTTGGGGGAGGAACGCCGGGGAGCTGTTTTTT. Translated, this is CASSWGRNAGELFF.